These T cell receptor beta chains were read from a single sample in a study of regulatory T cells in long-lasting Graves disease. TCRdb re-called the multiplex PCR reads with MiXCR, one entry per CDR3 protein. The sample includes 390,000 or so distinct CDR3 sequences, 20% to 25% of them seen just once. Material: peripheral blood mononuclear cells (PBMCs), obtained when the disease was refractory, from a patient treated with antithyroid drugs. The receptors originated from a woman between 40 and 55 years old with Graves disease. Each CDR3 is given with its conserved first and last residue. The order of the fields is V gene, J gene, clone size, D gene, CDR3 protein, CDR3 DNA. A D gene is named only where the DNA matches it firmly. Rows may omit the clone size; those that give it use once, few, many or a size class.

TRBV12-3/TRBV12-4	TRBJ1-5	many	.	CASSPDGPNQPQHF	TGTGCCAGCAGCCCGGACGGACCCAATCAGCCCCAGCATTTT
TRBV29-1	TRBJ2-5	many	.	CSVVGKGQETQYF	TGCAGCGTTGTAGGGAAGGGGCAAGAGACCCAGTACTTC
TRBV6-1	TRBJ2-7	many	TRBD1	CASRLGQGVYEQYF	TGTGCCAGCAGATTGGGACAGGGGGTCTACGAGCAGTACTTC
TRBV28	TRBJ1-3	few	.	CASILGGSGNTIYF	TGTGCCAGCATCTTGGGGGGTTCTGGAAACACCATATATTTT
TRBV4-2	TRBJ2-7	once	.	CASSQALTSAGEQYF	TGTGCCAGCAGCCAAGCCCTCACTTCGGCGGGCGAGCAGTACTTC
TRBV11-2	TRBJ2-7	many	.	CASSTYQGNEQYF	TGTGCCAGCAGCACCTATCAGGGGAACGAGCAGTACTTC
TRBV3-1	TRBJ2-5	few	.	CASSPELDQETQYF	TGTGCCAGCAGCCCAGAACTAGACCAAGAGACCCAGTACTTC
TRBV27	TRBJ1-2	.	TRBD1	CASSLVTGDRVYGYTF	TGTGCCAGCAGTTTAGTTACGGGGGACAGGGTCTATGGCTACACCTTC
TRBV27	TRBJ1-5	.	TRBD1	CASSADRYQPQHF	TGTGCCAGCAGTGCGGACAGGTATCAGCCCCAGCATTTT
TRBV5-1	TRBJ1-4	few	.	CASSGSGVGEKLFF	TGCGCCAGCAGCGGATCAGGGGTTGGAGAAAAACTGTTTTTT
TRBV28	TRBJ2-1	once	.	CASSFLTYLRDQENNEQFF	TGTGCCAGCAGTTTCCTCACCTACTTGCGGGACCAGGAGAACAATGAGCAGTTCTTC
TRBV27	TRBJ2-1	.	.	CASSLTTGTYNEQFF	TGTGCCAGCAGTTTAACTACAGGGACCTACAATGAGCAGTTCTTC
TRBV27	TRBJ2-7	few	TRBD2	CASGAGLAAYEQYF	TGTGCCAGCGGAGCGGGATTAGCAGCCTACGAGCAGTACTTC
TRBV15	TRBJ2-6	many	.	CATSREGGSGANVLTF	TGTGCCACCAGCAGAGAAGGGGGCTCTGGGGCCAACGTCCTGACTTTC
TRBV9	TRBJ1-2	many	.	CASTKDGQGNYGYTF	TGTGCCAGCACCAAGGACGGTCAGGGTAACTATGGCTACACCTTC
TRBV20-1	TRBJ2-2	few	TRBD2	CSARERLAAGELFF	TGCAGTGCTAGAGAAAGACTAGCTGCCGGGGAGCTGTTTTTT
TRBV5-1	TRBJ2-2	.	.	CASSLVARNTGELFF	TGCGCCAGCAGCTTGGTGGCGCGGAACACCGGGGAGCTGTTTTTT
TRBV6-2/TRBV6-3	TRBJ2-7	.	.	CASSYGGAHEQYF	TGTGCCAGCAGTTACGGTGGGGCCCACGAGCAGTACTTC
TRBV25-1	TRBJ2-2	.	.	CASSGQLTGELFF	TGTGCCAGCAGTGGACAGCTCACCGGGGAGCTGTTTTTT
TRBV28	TRBJ2-7	many	.	CASSRRLETLYEQYF	TGTGCCAGCAGTAGAAGGCTTGAAACTCTCTACGAGCAGTACTTC
TRBV19	TRBJ2-5	.	.	CASSMRWDWPQETQYF	TGTGCCAGTAGTATGAGGTGGGATTGGCCTCAAGAGACCCAGTACTTC
TRBV11-2	TRBJ2-5	.	.	CASSLSDQETQYF	TGTGCCAGCAGCTTGTCAGATCAAGAGACCCAGTACTTC
TRBV28	TRBJ2-4	.	TRBD1	CALTGNDKNIQYF	TGTGCCTTGACAGGGAATGACAAAAACATTCAGTACTTC
TRBV24-1	TRBJ2-7	.	.	CATSDLRRGSYEQYF	TGTGCCACCAGTGATTTACGCAGGGGCAGCTACGAGCAGTACTTC
TRBV28	TRBJ2-1	.	TRBD2	CASSVQTSGSKNEQFF	TGTGCCAGCAGTGTTCAGACTAGCGGGAGCAAGAATGAGCAGTTCTTC
TRBV15	TRBJ2-2	.	TRBD2	CATSRVRGVIGTGELFF	TGTGCCACCAGCAGAGTTCGGGGGGTGATTGGCACCGGGGAGCTGTTTTTT
TRBV28	TRBJ2-7	few	.	CASSLWGGEHYEQYF	TGTGCCAGCAGTTTATGGGGGGGAGAGCACTACGAGCAGTACTTC
TRBV20-1	TRBJ2-7	.	.	CSAKHPYEQYF	TGCAGTGCTAAACACCCCTACGAGCAGTACTTC
TRBV5-1	TRBJ2-1	.	TRBD1	CASSLWAGQVYNEQFF	TGCGCCAGCAGCTTGTGGGCGGGACAGGTCTACAATGAGCAGTTCTTC
TRBV19	TRBJ1-5	many	.	CASRSSRVQPQHF	TGTGCCAGTAGAAGCAGTAGGGTCCAGCCCCAGCATTTT
TRBV9	TRBJ1-3	.	.	CASSYTYRPGNTIYF	TGTGCCAGCAGCTATACATACCGCCCTGGAAACACCATATATTTT
TRBV28	TRBJ2-1	.	TRBD2	CATQSLAGKGYNEQFF	TGTGCCACCCAATCTTTAGCGGGGAAGGGATACAATGAGCAGTTCTTC
TRBV28	TRBJ2-7	many	TRBD1	CASTGQSSYEQYF	TGTGCCAGCACGGGACAGAGCTCCTACGAGCAGTACTTC
TRBV12-3/TRBV12-4	TRBJ2-3	few	TRBD2	CASSPSLGTSGDYSTDTRYF	TGTGCCAGCAGTCCTAGCCTCGGGACTAGCGGGGACTATAGCACAGATACGCGGTATTTT
TRBV7-9	TRBJ2-2	few	.	CASSSRDRKTGELFF	TGTGCCAGCAGCTCCAGGGACCGAAAAACCGGGGAGCTGTTTTTT
TRBV11-2	TRBJ2-7	many	TRBD2	CASSSRLAGSYEQYF	TGTGCCAGCAGCTCCAGACTAGCGGGATCCTACGAGCAGTACTTC
TRBV3-1	TRBJ1-5	few	.	CASSQGSPNQPQHF	TGTGCCAGCAGCCAAGGCAGCCCCAATCAGCCCCAGCATTTT
TRBV2	TRBJ2-5	many	.	CASSGLYQETQYF	TGTGCCAGCAGTGGACTATACCAAGAGACCCAGTACTTC
TRBV6-5	TRBJ2-7	many	TRBD1	CASSYSRGLGEQYF	TGTGCCAGCAGTTACTCCAGGGGGCTTGGGGAGCAGTACTTC
TRBV3-1	TRBJ2-6	.	.	CASTSRGTGANVLTF	TGTGCCAGCACCTCCAGGGGAACTGGGGCCAACGTCCTGACTTTC
TRBV5-1	TRBJ2-5	few	.	CASRTGNQETQYF	TGCGCCAGCAGGACAGGCAACCAGGAGACCCAGTACTTC